The 21 T cell receptor beta chains below come from one sample, sequenced in a study of naive and memory T cell subsets. Findings and caveats of the study: Naive repertoires, especially CD8, held a few larger clonotypes, possibly memory cells re-expressing CD45RA.

Antigens of these TCRs are unknown. The beta constant-region primer was an equimolar mix of two oligonucleotides covering TRBC1 and TRBC2. The ligated cDNA underwent four PCR rounds using SP2 and nested alpha and beta constant-region primers. TCRdb used MiXCR to reprocess the UMI-ligation and nested PCR reads, holding one entry per CDR3 protein. This sample carries tens of thousands of distinct CDR3 sequences, approximately 10% of them seen once, and the ten largest clones take 0.13%. Sequencing input: naive CD4+ T cells from blood. The source of these receptors is a human donor in good health.

This clonotype has a handful of counts. This sequence joins TRBV19 and TRBJ1-1, with unresolved D. The CDR3 length is 12 residues. Trimming stripped 5 bases from V and 6 bases from J, with 10 bases between. Germline V gene data show CDR1 as LNHDA and CDR2 as SQIVND (reference sequence). The CDR3 loop reads CASSFPGAEAFF. In DNA, the CDR3 is TGTGCCAGTAGTTTTCCCGGGGCTGAAGCTTTCTTT.

This clonotype was seen a handful of times. The genes are TRBV7-2 and TRBJ2-2, with D possibly called TRBD1 or TRBD2 (5 bases each). Between the trimmed V and J ends, which lost 1 base and 6 bases, there was a span of 6 bases. Germline CDR1 reads SGHTA; CDR2 reads FQGNSA. This CDR3 comprises 13 residues. The CDR3: CASSLGGSGELFF. CDR3 nucleotides: TGTGCCAGCAGCTTAGGGGGGTCCGGGGAGCTGTTTTTT.

This clonotype turned up a few times. This rearrangement joins TRBV20-1 to TRBJ2-1, with 7 bases matching TRBD2. Trimming took 3 bases from V and 7 from J; bases not matched to a gene: 9. The CDR3 consists of 14 residues. Germline V gene data show CDR1 as DFQATT and CDR2 as SNEGSKA (reference sequence). Written as DNA, the CDR3 is TGCAGTGCTAGTGGGGGGACTATGAGGAATGAGCAGTTCTTC. It translates to CSASGGTMRNEQFF.

This clonotype was recorded many times. The genes are TRBV3-1 and TRBJ2-7; D not certain. V lost 1 base and J 3 bases, leaving 13 bases between the germline ends. CDR3 length: 15 residues. Germline V lookup: CDR1 LGHDT, CDR2 YNNKEL (reference sequence). The DNA of the CDR3 is TGTGCCAGCAGCCAAGCTGCCAGGATACGCTACGAGCAGTACTTC. It specifies CASSQAARIRYEQYF.

This clonotype has more than one count but fewer than ten. V usage is TRBV5-4 and J usage is TRBJ1-2, with TRBD1 identical over 12 bases. The CDR3 has 16 residues. Losses at the gene ends were 4 bases for V and 7 bases for J; bases not matched to a gene: 11. Germline loops: CDR1 SGHNT, CDR2 YYREEE (reference sequence). The CDR3 protein is CASSRDGTGGIRGYTF. The CDR3 coding sequence is TGTGCCAGCAGCCGCGACGGGACAGGGGGCATTCGTGGCTACACCTTC.

This clonotype turned up a few times. V gene TRBV3-1 combines with J gene TRBJ1-1; D gene ambiguous. Deletions cut 2 bases from V and 1 base from J, with 5 bases between. This CDR3 contains 13 residues. Germline CDR1 reads LGHDT; CDR2 reads YNNKEL (reference sequence). CDR3 sequence (DNA): TGTGCCAGCAGCCAAAGACAGAACACTGAAGCTTTCTTT. Protein: CASSQRQNTEAFF.

This clonotype was observed at least ten times. This sequence joins TRBV30 and TRBJ1-1; a weak D match, TRBD1 (5 bases). CDR3 length: 12 residues. Looked up from germline, CDR1 is GTSNPN and CDR2 is SVGIG (reference sequence). The V end lost 3 bases, the J end lost 0 bases, and 5 bases lay between the germline ends. The CDR3 DNA sequence: TGTGCCTGGAGCAGGGTGAACACTGAAGCTTTCTTT. It specifies CAWSRVNTEAFF.

This chain joins TRBV5-6 and TRBJ1-1; maybe TRBD1 (5 bases). The V end lost 0 bases, the J end lost 4 bases, and 10 bases lay between the germline ends. CDR1 is SGHDT, CDR2 YYEEEE, per germline. CDR3 size: 14 residues. This CDR3 is CASSLGTRGTEAFF. Written as DNA, the CDR3 is TGTGCCAGCAGCTTGGGGACGAGGGGCACTGAAGCTTTCTTT.

This clonotype was recorded at least ten times. The genes are TRBV15 and TRBJ2-7; D remains ambiguous. V dropped 7 bases and J dropped 1 base, with 2 bases sitting between them. The CDR3 has 10 residues. CDR1 LNHNV and CDR2 YYDKDF come from the germline V gene (reference sequence). CDR3 amino acids: CATISYEQYF. CDR3 nucleotide sequence: TGTGCCACCATATCCTACGAGCAGTACTTC.

The V gene is TRBV6-2 or TRBV6-3, the J gene TRBJ2-1, with D tentatively TRBD1 or TRBD2 (6 bases each). V lost 7 bases, J lost 9 bases, and 19 bases lay in between. Germline V gene data show CDR1 as MNHEY and CDR2 as SVGEGT. The CDR3 covers 14 residues. CDR3 sequence reads: CASTKGDWGLEQFF. The CDR3 nucleotides are TGTGCCAGCACCAAGGGGGACTGGGGGCTTGAGCAGTTCTTC.

This clonotype was observed a few times. The chain carries TRBV7-2 and TRBJ2-7, with TRBD1 matching 8 bases. With V trimmed by 4 bases and J by 0 bases, 17 bases remained unmatched. The CDR3 has 19 residues. Looked up from germline, CDR1 is SGHTA and CDR2 is FQGNSA. In DNA, the CDR3 is TGTGCCAGCAGCTCCGGGTTAGGACGACAGGGGTATATCTCCTACGAGCAGTACTTC. Residues: CASSSGLGRQGYISYEQYF.

This clonotype was counted at least ten times. V gene TRBV20-1 combines with J gene TRBJ1-4; no reliable D call. CDR3 length equals 13 residues. The V gene lost 3 bases and the J gene lost 0 bases, with 5 bases spanning the gap. Germline V gene data show CDR1 as DFQATT and CDR2 as SNEGSKA (reference sequence). The CDR3 reads CSASRTTNEKLFF. In DNA, the CDR3 is TGCAGTGCTAGTCGGACAACTAATGAAAAACTGTTTTTT.

This clonotype was counted at least ten times. The chain recombines TRBV29-1 with TRBJ2-7, with D tentatively TRBD1 (6 bases). Germline loops: CDR1 SQVTM, CDR2 ANQGSEA. V lost 4 bases, J lost 3 bases, and 13 bases lay in between. The CDR3 length is 13 residues. CDR3 residues: CSVVSRGSYEQYF. The CDR3 region has the DNA TGCAGCGTTGTGTCCAGGGGCAGCTACGAGCAGTACTTC.

The chain carries TRBV10-3 and TRBJ2-1, with no clear D. Trimming pared 3 bases from V and 0 bases from J, leaving 6 bases between. There are 14 residues in the CDR3. Per the germline V gene, CDR1 is ENHRY and CDR2 is SYGVKD. The CDR3 DNA is TGTGCCATCAGTGACTCCATCTCCTACAATGAGCAGTTCTTC. This encodes CAISDSISYNEQFF.

This clonotype was seen repeatedly, ten times or more. The rearrangement uses TRBV6-2 or TRBV6-3 and TRBJ2-7, with D possibly being TRBD2 (5 bases). Germline lookup yields CDR1 MNHEY and CDR2 SVGEGT. The CDR3 totals 14 residues. With 5 bases removed from V and 0 bases from J, the gap between germline ends came to 11 bases. The CDR3 loop is CASSRSGNSYEQYF. The CDR3 nucleotides are TGTGCCAGCAGTCGGTCCGGGAACTCCTACGAGCAGTACTTC.

This chain joins TRBV15 and TRBJ2-5; D is ambiguous. This CDR3 comprises 14 residues. The V end was cut by 8 bases, the J end by 5 bases, with 18 bases between. The germline CDR1 and CDR2 sequences are LNHNV and YYDKDF (reference sequence). CDR3 DNA: TGTGCCACCTCCGACTGGGCCCGTGGGGAGACCCAGTACTTC. Amino acid sequence: CATSDWARGETQYF.

The chain has TRBV29-1 and TRBJ2-7; TRBD2 matches at 11 bases. Germline CDR1 reads SQVTM; CDR2 reads ANQGSEA. The CDR3 is 13 residues long. Trimming cost V 3 bases and J 6 bases; bases outside gene matches: 4. CDR3 region: CSVDLAGGVEQYF. The CDR3 region has the DNA TGCAGCGTTGACCTAGCGGGAGGTGTCGAGCAGTACTTC.

This sequence joins TRBV5-1 and TRBJ2-3, with 9 bases matching TRBD2. V gave up 0 bases and J gave up 5 bases; unmatched junction bases: 10. Germline V gene sequence: CDR1 SGHRS, CDR2 YFSETQ. The length of the CDR3 is 17 residues. DNA for the CDR3: TGCGCCAGCAGCTTGGGAGTAGCGGGGGAGGTCAGAGATACGCAGTATTTT. This sequence encodes CASSLGVAGEVRDTQYF.

This clonotype was detected many times. The V and J genes are TRBV29-1 and TRBJ2-3; weak D call: TRBD1 (5 bases). Germline CDR1 and CDR2: SQVTM and ANQGSEA. The V end lost 6 bases, the J end lost 0 bases, and 7 bases lay between the germline ends. There are 12 residues in the CDR3. CDR3: CSVQGSTDTQYF. Written as DNA, the CDR3 is TGCAGCGTGCAGGGTAGCACAGATACGCAGTATTTT.

This clonotype was picked up many times. The chain couples TRBV20-1 to TRBJ2-3; TRBD2 matches 11 bases. CDR1 DFQATT and CDR2 SNEGSKA come from the germline V gene (reference sequence). The ends lost 6 bases at V and 0 bases at J; junction bases unmatched: 11. There are 17 residues in the CDR3. CDR3 nucleotides: TGCAGTGCCACCGGGACTAGCGGCACCCTTAGCACAGATACGCAGTATTTT. Its translation: CSATGTSGTLSTDTQYF.

The V gene is TRBV30, the J gene TRBJ2-1; unclear D gene. The V and J ends lost 5 bases and 7 bases respectively, with 21 bases between them. The CDR3 is 15 amino acids. Germline CDR1 GTSNPN, CDR2 SVGIG (reference sequence). CDR3 sequence: CAWLTKGPKENEQFF. For the CDR3, the DNA is TGTGCCTGGCTGACGAAGGGCCCTAAGGAGAATGAGCAGTTCTTC. Complete variable domain (other parts from reference TRBV30 and TRBJ2-1): SQTIHQWPATLVQPVGSPLSLECTVEGTSNPNLYWYRQAAGRGLQLLFYSVGIGQISSEVPQNLSASRPQDRQFILSSKKLLLSDSGFYLCAWLTKGPKENEQFFGPGTRLTVL.